This T cell receptor beta chain was found in a study of identical twins. General study findings and limits: Cord blood beta clonotypes present at high abundance carried fewer insertions; no such pattern appeared in memory repertoires. Models came in too low on out-of-frame TCR alpha sharing in monozygotic twins.

The CDR3 length is 18 residues. V gave up 0 bases and J gave up 3 bases; unmatched junction bases: 11. CDR1 SGHDN and CDR2 FVKESK come from the germline V gene. As concerns this clonotype: The antigen is unknown.

Healthy Caucasian individuals made up all the donors. The authors used template switching to add a universal primer site and gave cDNA unique molecular identifiers. TCRdb passed the 5' RACE reads through MiXCR, listing each CDR3 protein once. The sample has roughly 230,000 distinct CDR3 sequences, around 8.3% seen once. The sample also formed part of further work on yellow fever vaccine responses in identical twins.

The sample consisted of CD8+ T cells sorted from blood. J is TRBJ2-7 and V is TRBV14; TRBD2 agrees at 10 bases. The TCR originated in a woman aged 18-29 years in good health. Here the CDR3 DNA reads TGTGCCAGCAGCCAAGATAGGGTAGCGGGAGGTTCCCTCTACGAGCAGTACTTC. This translates into CASSQDRVAGGSLYEQYF.